This is a list of T cell receptor beta chains from one sample in a study of blood T cell repertoires in COVID-19. Here immunoSEQ multiplex PCR was the method, and the copy in TCRdb shows in-frame clones only, minus some. The sample lists roughly 120,000 clones; over 80% were seen once. The sequenced sample was peripheral blood. These TCRs come from a man under 40 with acute or convalescent COVID-19. Each CDR3 is given with its conserved first and last residue. Each record gives: clone size, V gene, D gene, J gene, CDR3 protein, CDR3 DNA. A D gene is named only where the DNA matches it firmly. Where a row states a size, it is once, few, many or the class of an expanded clone; other rows omit it.

abundance: NA; v_gene: TRBV9; d_gene: NA; j_gene: TRBJ1-5; CDR3aa: CASSAGWSNQPQHF; CDR3nt: TGTGCCAGCAGCGCAGGCTGGAGCAATCAGCCCCAGCATTTT
abundance: NA; v_gene: TRBV29-1; d_gene: NA; j_gene: TRBJ1-2; CDR3aa: CSVSGFLMDGYTF; CDR3nt: TGCAGCGTTTCAGGATTTTTAATGGATGGCTACACCTTC
abundance: NA; v_gene: TRBV6-2/TRBV6-3; d_gene: TRBD1; j_gene: TRBJ1-2; CDR3aa: CASSYPSSGTENYGYTF; CDR3nt: TGTGCCAGCAGTTACCCTTCCTCCGGGACAGAGAACTATGGCTACACCTTC
abundance: NA; v_gene: TRBV5-1; d_gene: NA; j_gene: TRBJ2-3; CDR3aa: CASSLTQDSTGDTQYF; CDR3nt: TGCGCCAGCAGCTTGACGCAGGACTCTACAGGGGATACGCAGTATTTT
abundance: NA; v_gene: TRBV28; d_gene: NA; j_gene: TRBJ2-7; CDR3aa: CASRGYPAYEQYF; CDR3nt: TGTGCCAGCAGGGGCTACCCTGCCTACGAGCAGTACTTC
abundance: NA; v_gene: TRBV4-3; d_gene: TRBD2; j_gene: TRBJ2-1; CDR3aa: CASSQAGSSGGGQFF; CDR3nt: TGCGCCAGCAGCCAAGCCGGTTCTAGCGGGGGGGGGCAGTTCTTC
abundance: once; v_gene: TRBV12-3/TRBV12-4; d_gene: NA; j_gene: TRBJ1-1; CDR3aa: CASSNYGTEAFF; CDR3nt: TGTGCCAGCAGTAACTATGGCACTGAAGCTTTCTTT
abundance: NA; v_gene: TRBV6-5; d_gene: NA; j_gene: TRBJ2-7; CDR3aa: CASSRRGPYEQYF; CDR3nt: TGTGCCAGCAGTCGAAGAGGCCCCTACGAGCAGTACTTC
abundance: NA; v_gene: TRBV7-9; d_gene: TRBD2; j_gene: TRBJ2-5; CDR3aa: CASSLAGWTSGSETQYF; CDR3nt: TGTGCCAGCAGCTTAGCGGGGTGGACTAGCGGGAGCGAGACCCAGTACTTC
abundance: NA; v_gene: TRBV29-1; d_gene: NA; j_gene: TRBJ2-2; CDR3aa: CSATDSANTGELFF; CDR3nt: TGCAGCGCCACGGACAGCGCGAACACCGGGGAGCTGTTTTTT
abundance: NA; v_gene: TRBV9; d_gene: TRBD1; j_gene: TRBJ1-6; CDR3aa: CASSGTGVENSPLHF; CDR3nt: TGTGCCAGCAGCGGAACAGGGGTAGAAAATTCACCCCTCCACTTT
abundance: NA; v_gene: TRBV9; d_gene: NA; j_gene: TRBJ1-5; CDR3aa: CASSAGEGVYQPQHF; CDR3nt: TGTGCCAGCAGCGCAGGGGAAGGGGTTTACCAGCCCCAGCATTTT
abundance: NA; v_gene: TRBV6-5; d_gene: NA; j_gene: TRBJ1-3; CDR3aa: CASSYGAGNTIYF; CDR3nt: TGTGCCAGCAGTTACGGGGCAGGGAACACCATATATTTT
abundance: once; v_gene: TRBV21-1; d_gene: NA; j_gene: TRBJ1-6; CDR3aa: CASKIDSASSYNSPLHF; CDR3nt: TGTGCCAGCAAGATTGACAGCGCTAGCTCCTATAATTCACCCCTCCACTTT
abundance: NA; v_gene: TRBV4-2; d_gene: NA; j_gene: TRBJ1-1; CDR3aa: CASSQEEWGAGGSEAFF; CDR3nt: TGTGCCAGCAGCCAAGAGGAATGGGGGGCGGGAGGGTCTGAAGCTTTCTTT
abundance: NA; v_gene: TRBV11-1; d_gene: NA; j_gene: TRBJ1-1; CDR3aa: CASSPRDRTEAFF; CDR3nt: TGTGCCAGCAGCCCCAGGGATAGGACTGAAGCTTTCTTT
abundance: NA; v_gene: TRBV5-4; d_gene: TRBD1; j_gene: TRBJ2-2; CDR3aa: CASSLQGTGELFF; CDR3nt: TGTGCCAGCAGCTTACAGGGGACCGGGGAGCTGTTTTTT
abundance: NA; v_gene: TRBV19; d_gene: NA; j_gene: TRBJ2-1; CDR3aa: CASRLTLTLAYNEQFF; CDR3nt: TGTGCCAGTAGGCTGACACTAACACTAGCCTACAATGAGCAGTTCTTC
abundance: few; v_gene: TRBV4-3; d_gene: TRBD2; j_gene: TRBJ2-1; CDR3aa: CASSQDVGGVYNEQFF; CDR3nt: TGCGCCAGCAGCCAAGATGTGGGGGGGGTCTACAATGAGCAGTTCTTC
abundance: once; v_gene: TRBV6-5; d_gene: NA; j_gene: TRBJ1-1; CDR3aa: CASSREDTNTEAFF; CDR3nt: TGTGCCAGTAGTAGAGAAGACACCAACACTGAAGCTTTCTTT
abundance: once; v_gene: TRBV9; d_gene: NA; j_gene: TRBJ2-7; CDR3aa: CASSVGGLSYEQYF; CDR3nt: TGTGCCAGCAGCGTCGGAGGACTCTCCTACGAGCAGTACTTC
abundance: NA; v_gene: TRBV29-1; d_gene: TRBD2; j_gene: TRBJ2-1; CDR3aa: CSVVGLAGSYPFF; CDR3nt: TGCAGCGTTGTAGGACTAGCGGGATCTTACCCCTTCTTC
abundance: NA; v_gene: TRBV15; d_gene: TRBD1; j_gene: TRBJ2-3; CDR3aa: CATSRPRDSPTDTQYF; CDR3nt: TGTGCCACCAGCAGGCCTAGGGACAGTCCCACAGATACGCAGTATTTT
abundance: NA; v_gene: TRBV7-9; d_gene: NA; j_gene: TRBJ2-5; CDR3aa: CASSREETQYF; CDR3nt: TGTGCCAGCAGCCGGGAAGAGACCCAGTACTTC
abundance: once; v_gene: TRBV7-8; d_gene: NA; j_gene: TRBJ2-7; CDR3aa: CASSLAARGVSEQYF; CDR3nt: TGTGCCAGCAGCTTAGCGGCCAGGGGGGTGTCGGAGCAGTACTTC
abundance: NA; v_gene: TRBV4-1; d_gene: TRBD2; j_gene: TRBJ2-1; CDR3aa: CASSPALAPYNEQFF; CDR3nt: TGCGCCAGCAGCCCGGCACTAGCGCCCTACAATGAGCAGTTCTTC
abundance: once; v_gene: TRBV30; d_gene: NA; j_gene: TRBJ1-2; CDR3aa: CAWSQGLARTF; CDR3nt: TGTGCCTGGAGCCAGGGACTGGCTCGCACCTTC